Sequencing of this T cell receptor beta chain was carried out in a study of blood T cell repertoires in COVID-19. Study background: Collection of acute and convalescent COVID-19 samples took place in the United States, Italy and Spain. From T cells, B-cell-depleted T cells, or PBMCs came the material, which was cDNA or gDNA.

Looked up from germline, CDR1 is SGHNT and CDR2 is YYREEE (reference sequence). V shed 3 bases, J shed 7 bases, and the junction held 13 bases outside the gene matches. CDR3 length: 18 amino acids. Profiling relied on immunoSEQ multiplex PCR, and the TCRdb table lists in-frame clones only, not all of them. This table has 180,000 or so clones, roughly 90% appearing once. The rearrangement joins TRBV5-4 to TRBJ1-4; TRBD1 matches at 12 bases. The sequence was collected from a man aged 40-50 years with acute or convalescent COVID-19. The sequencing input was peripheral blood. This CDR3 is CASSSKAGTGGFSEKLFF. In nucleotides, the CDR3 is TGTGCCAGCAGCTCAAAAGCCGGGACAGGGGGCTTTAGTGAAAAACTGTTTTTT.